The 31 T cell receptor beta chains presented below share a single source sample, sequenced in a study of T cells in Graves' hyperthyroidism and ophthalmopathy (dated by TCRdb to about 2019). Library preparation employed multiplex PCR. The sequencing machine was an Illumina HiSeq 2000. TCR beta CDR3 regions were amplified from RNA transcripts. The TCR CDR3 was subjected to a first round of RT-PCR using the HTBI primer set and the Qiagen OneStep RT-PCR kit. The public reads were reanalyzed by TCRdb: fastp trimming at Q25, MiXCR alignment, in-frame beta chains only. Records with the same CDR3 protein are collapsed into one entry carrying the most frequent genes and DNA. The sample yields more than 350,000 distinct CDR3 sequences; 15% were counted once. The ten largest clones capture approximately 29% of the sample. The sequenced sample consisted of blood. The receptors originated from a woman under 40 with Graves' hyperthyroidism.

The sample holds a few counts of this clonotype. The chain couples TRBV14 to TRBJ1-6, with TRBD1 identical over 7 bases. V trimming: 1 base; J trimming: 11 bases; junction bases outside the gene matches: 2. CDR1 and CDR2 (germline): SGHDN, FVKESK. This CDR3 has 13 amino acids. CDR3: CASSQAGGTPLHF. CDR3 sequence (DNA): TGTGCCAGCAGCCAAGCAGGGGGAACACCCCTCCACTTT.

This clonotype was observed many times. The CDR3 nucleotides are TGCAGTGCTAGCCCCGACAGGGGACCCTACGAGCAGTACTTC. Amino acids: CSASPDRGPYEQYF. The chain combines TRBV20-1 with TRBJ2-7; 8 nucleotides agree with TRBD1. The CDR3 runs 14 residues. Germline V gene sequence: CDR1 DFQATT, CDR2 SNEGSKA (reference sequence). With 3 bases clipped from V and 2 bases from J, the junction kept 6 bases outside the gene matches.

The chain uses TRBV24-1 and TRBJ2-1; 11 bases agree with TRBD2. The V gene's germline CDR1 is KGHDR and CDR2 SFDVKD. Trimming at V came to 5 bases and at J to 8 bases, leaving 10 bases not matched to a gene. The CDR3 runs 16 residues. The CDR3 DNA reads TGTGCCACCAGTGGATATAGCGGGAGGGCCTTGGATGAGCAGTTCTTC. This gives the protein CATSGYSGRALDEQFF.

The genes are TRBV6-2 or TRBV6-3 and TRBJ1-5, with D maybe TRBD1 (6 bases). V dropped 5 bases and J dropped 6 bases, with 17 bases sitting between them. This CDR3 is 15 amino acids long. Germline lookup yields CDR1 MNHEY and CDR2 SVGEGT. The CDR3 is CASSLEGGLSQPQHF. DNA for the CDR3: TGTGCCAGCAGTCTGGAGGGGGGGCTTTCTCAGCCCCAGCATTTT.

The V call is TRBV5-1, the J call TRBJ1-5; TRBD1 matches 7 bases. Unmatched junction bases numbered 7, after V lost 0 bases and J lost 7 bases. CDR1 and CDR2 from the germline V gene are SGHRS and YFSETQ. This CDR3 has 15 residues. CDR3 loop: CASSLGDRAEQPQHF. The CDR3 DNA is TGCGCCAGCAGCTTGGGCGACAGGGCGGAACAGCCCCAGCATTTT.

This clonotype has at least ten counts. This chain joins TRBV29-1 and TRBJ2-1; tentatively, D is TRBD1 (6 bases). CDR3 length: 13 residues. The germline V and J ends were trimmed by 4 bases and 3 bases, with 10 bases remaining between them. From germline, CDR1 is SQVTM and CDR2 ANQGSEA. CDR3 sequence reads: CSVVQGNYNEQFF. Written as DNA, the CDR3 is TGCAGCGTTGTACAGGGAAACTACAATGAGCAGTTCTTC.

This clonotype was counted ten times or more. The chain links TRBV12-3 or TRBV12-4 to TRBJ2-3, with 9 bases lining up with TRBD2. The CDR3 spans 16 residues. The V gene end was trimmed by 1 base and the J gene end by 4 bases; junction bases not matched to a gene: 6. CDR3 DNA sequence: TGTGCCAGCAGTTTAGGGGCGGGAGGGCCCTCAGATACGCAGTATTTT. It yields the protein CASSLGAGGPSDTQYF.

This clonotype was seen only a few times. The rearrangement uses TRBV7-9 and TRBJ1-4; tentative D call: TRBD1 (6 bases). The CDR3 totals 16 residues. The germline CDR1 and CDR2 sequences are SEHNR and FQNEAQ (reference sequence). The germline V and J ends were trimmed by 5 bases and 4 bases, with 17 bases remaining between them. The CDR3 DNA is TGTGCCAGCAGCATACGGGACACCCGAATTAATGAAAAACTGTTTTTT. This encodes CASSIRDTRINEKLFF. Variable domain in full (rest from reference TRBV7-9 and TRBJ1-4): DTGVSQNPRHKITKRGQNVTFRCDPISEHNRLYWYRQTLGQGPEFLTYFQNEAQLEKSRLLSDRFSAERPKGSFSTLEIQRTEQGDSAMYLCASSIRDTRINEKLFFGSGTQLSVL.

This clonotype was counted only a few times. This sequence joins TRBV2 and TRBJ1-1, with no clear D. This CDR3 comprises 13 residues. From germline, CDR1 is SNHLY and CDR2 FYNNEI. V was pared by 3 bases and J by 3 bases, with 8 bases between. CDR3 sequence reads: CASSDSTHTEAFF. The CDR3 DNA reads TGTGCCAGCAGTGACAGCACTCACACTGAAGCTTTCTTT.

At least ten counts were recorded for this clonotype. This chain uses TRBV11-2 with TRBJ2-7, with D possibly being TRBD1 (5 bases). The CDR3 has 12 residues. Germline CDR1 and CDR2: SGHAT and FQNNGV. The germline V and J ends were trimmed by 0 bases and 8 bases, with 8 bases remaining between them. CDR3 sequence: CASSLDRQKQYF. The CDR3 coding sequence is TGTGCCAGCAGCTTAGATAGACAGAAGCAGTACTTC.

This clonotype came up many times. The rearrangement joins TRBV3-1 to TRBJ2-1; TRBD1 might be the D (5 bases). Germline lookup yields CDR1 LGHDT and CDR2 YNNKEL (reference sequence). V lost 1 base to trimming and J lost 3 bases, with 10 bases between them. The CDR3 runs to 15 residues. CDR3 coding DNA: TGTGCCAGCAGCCAAGCCGGACAAGACTACAATGAGCAGTTCTTC. As protein: CASSQAGQDYNEQFF.

The CDR3 loop reads CASSQGQLSNQPQHF. Here the CDR3 DNA reads TGTGCCAGCTCACAGGGACAGCTTAGCAATCAGCCCCAGCATTTT. The chain carries TRBV18 and TRBJ1-5; TRBD1 aligns across 7 bases. J gave up 0 bases and V 4 bases, and 3 bases lay outside the gene matches. CDR1 is KGHSH and CDR2 is LQKENI in the germline V gene. This CDR3 region has 15 residues. The full variable domain, completed using reference TRBV18 and TRBJ1-5, is NAGVMQNPRHLVRRRGQEARLRCSPMKGHSHVYWYRQLPEEGLKFMVYLQKENIIDESGMPKERFSAEFPKEGPSILRIQQVVRGDSAAYFCASSQGQLSNQPQHFGDGTRLSIL.

In this sample, this clonotype turned up a few times. CDR3 sequence reads: CASSPGDIAKNIQYF. CDR3 coding DNA: TGCGCCAGCAGCCCGGGAGACATAGCCAAAAACATTCAGTACTTC. The V gene is TRBV5-1, the J gene TRBJ2-4, with D tentatively TRBD2 (6 bases). The germline V gene encodes CDR1 SGHRS and CDR2 YFSETQ. V lost 4 bases and J 0 bases, leaving 11 bases between the germline ends. The CDR3 is made up of 15 amino acids.

This clonotype has ten or more counts. The V gene is TRBV24-1, the J gene TRBJ2-1; the match to TRBD2 covers 7 bases. V was clipped by 4 bases and J by 11 bases; unmatched bases: 4. The CDR3 has 12 amino acids. CDR1 KGHDR and CDR2 SFDVKD come from the germline V gene. This chain's CDR3 is CATSEYSGQQFF. Written as DNA, the CDR3 is TGTGCCACCAGTGAATATAGCGGGCAGCAGTTCTTC.

This clonotype has only a few counts. The chain carries TRBV5-4 and TRBJ2-5; 7 bases line up with TRBD1. Germline loops: CDR1 SGHNT, CDR2 YYREEE (reference sequence). CDR3 length: 16 residues. Trimming took 3 bases from V and 0 from J; bases not matched to a gene: 8. The CDR3: CASSSGVGQNQETQYF. As DNA, the CDR3 is TGTGCCAGCAGCTCTGGCGTGGGACAGAACCAAGAGACCCAGTACTTC.

In this sample, this clonotype turned up many times. The J gene is TRBJ2-1, the V gene TRBV18, with TRBD2 matching over 13 bases. V dropped 5 bases and J dropped 6; count of bases not matched to a gene: 4. This CDR3 is 15 amino acids long. Germline values: CDR1 KGHSH, CDR2 LQKENI. The CDR3 loop is CASSTGLAGVNEQFF. The CDR3 bases are TGTGCCAGCTCAACCGGACTAGCGGGAGTCAATGAGCAGTTCTTC.

This clonotype was detected ten times or more. The chain joins TRBV20-1 to TRBJ2-7; D remains ambiguous. Trimming shortened V by 6 bases and J by 1 base, and 10 bases separated the two germline ends. Germline V gene data show CDR1 as DFQATT and CDR2 as SNEGSKA (reference sequence). This CDR3 spans 12 amino acids. The CDR3 is CSAEELSYEQYF. DNA of the CDR3: TGCAGTGCCGAGGAGTTGTCCTACGAGCAGTACTTC.

This clonotype was counted at least ten times. The chain combines TRBV5-1 with TRBJ1-1, with TRBD1 identical over 7 bases. The V gene's germline CDR1 is SGHRS and CDR2 YFSETQ. This CDR3 comprises 14 residues. The junction had 5 bases not matched to a gene; V was cut back by 6 bases and J by 0 bases. CDR3 sequence reads: CASTLGQMNTEAFF. The CDR3 coding sequence is TGCGCCAGCACCCTGGGACAGATGAACACTGAAGCTTTCTTT.

This clonotype came up many times. This rearrangement joins TRBV20-1 to TRBJ2-1; 10 nucleotides align to TRBD2. The ends lost 6 bases at V and 3 bases at J; junction bases unmatched: 11. Germline lookup yields CDR1 DFQATT and CDR2 SNEGSKA (reference sequence). The CDR3 is made up of 16 amino acids. DNA for the CDR3: TGCAGTGCCCAAACCCCAACTAGCGGGATCTACAATGAGCAGTTCTTC. Translating it yields CSAQTPTSGIYNEQFF.

This clonotype was recorded at least ten times. This sequence joins TRBV24-1 and TRBJ1-2, with unresolved D. V dropped 0 bases and J dropped 8 bases, with 9 bases sitting between them. Per germline, CDR1 KGHDR and CDR2 SFDVKD. There are 13 residues in the CDR3. CDR3 loop: CATSDLSSKGYTF. The DNA of the CDR3 is TGTGCCACCAGTGATTTGTCCAGTAAAGGCTACACCTTC.

The sample holds many counts of this clonotype. The chain links TRBV6-1 to TRBJ2-2; weak D call: TRBD2 (6 bases). From germline, CDR1 is MNHNS and CDR2 SASEGT. V dropped 11 bases and J dropped 0 bases, with 13 bases sitting between them. This CDR3 is 14 amino acids long. The CDR3 is CAAQRVSNTGELFF. The CDR3 DNA reads TGTGCCGCGCAGCGGGTCTCGAACACCGGGGAGCTGTTTTTT.

In its sample, this clonotype was seen a few times. The chain has TRBV20-1 and TRBJ2-7; D is possibly TRBD1 (5 bases). Trimming shortened V by 0 bases and J by 3 bases, and 9 bases separated the two germline ends. The CDR3 sequence is 13 residues long. In germline, CDR1 is DFQATT, CDR2 SNEGSKA (reference sequence). CDR3: CSARDLTGYEQYF. The DNA of the CDR3 is TGCAGTGCTAGAGATCTCACAGGCTACGAGCAGTACTTC.

The chain has TRBV6-5 and TRBJ1-2; D not certain. The germline gives CDR1 MNHEY, CDR2 SVGAGI. Trimming cost V 6 bases and J 0 bases, with 11 bases left between them. CDR3 length: 14 amino acids. The CDR3, as DNA: TGTGCCAGCAGGTCGGACCTAACTAACTATGGCTACACCTTC. Translating gives CASRSDLTNYGYTF.

This clonotype occurred many times. The V gene is TRBV28, the J gene TRBJ1-5, with TRBD1 identical over 7 bases. The CDR3 extends over 15 amino acids. V trimming: 6 bases; J trimming: 10 bases; junction bases outside the gene matches: 15. Germline values: CDR1 MDHEN, CDR2 SYDVKM. For the CDR3, the DNA is TGTGCCAGCAGCTCCCGGGACAGCGACTTTACCCCCCAGCATTTT. Protein: CASSSRDSDFTPQHF.

Only a few counts were recorded for this clonotype. The chain combines TRBV5-1 with TRBJ2-1, with D maybe TRBD1 (5 bases). CDR1 SGHRS and CDR2 YFSETQ come from the germline V gene. The germline V and J ends were trimmed by 1 base and 8 bases, with 13 bases remaining between them. The CDR3 has 14 residues. CDR3 sequence: CASSLRASGYEQFF. CDR3 in DNA: TGCGCCAGCAGCTTGCGGGCCTCAGGGTATGAGCAGTTCTTC.

This clonotype was seen many times. The chain is built from TRBV4-1 and TRBJ1-2, with D hard to call. The CDR3 runs to 15 residues. V was cut by 4 bases and J by 3 bases, with 15 bases left in between. Germline lookup yields CDR1 MGHRA and CDR2 YSYEKL. CDR3 loop: CASSLSPGLDYGYTF. The CDR3 DNA reads as TGCGCCAGCAGCCTAAGTCCGGGTCTGGACTATGGCTACACCTTC.

This clonotype showed up many times. The chain is built from TRBV20-1 and TRBJ2-1; 7 positions match TRBD2. This CDR3 contains 16 residues. The germline gives CDR1 DFQATT, CDR2 SNEGSKA (reference sequence). The V and J ends lost 0 bases and 0 bases, in that order; junction bases with no gene match: 5. CDR3 sequence: CSARDPGGSSYNEQFF. CDR3 nucleotides: TGCAGTGCTAGAGATCCGGGCGGGAGCTCCTACAATGAGCAGTTCTTC.

This sequence joins TRBV19 and TRBJ2-3; unclear D gene. This CDR3 is built from 13 residues. V shed 4 bases and J shed 5 bases, with 10 bases lying between them. CDR1 and CDR2 (germline): LNHDA, SQIVND (reference sequence). This CDR3 reads CASSTSSGDTQYF. The CDR3 DNA is TGTGCCAGTAGTACTTCCTCGGGAGATACGCAGTATTTT.

Only a few counts were recorded for this clonotype. A much larger clone differs from this one at a single base, so this may be a read error. The rearrangement uses TRBV6-1 and TRBJ2-1; D is unresolved. Trimming removed 4 bases at V and 5 bases at J, with 9 bases between. This CDR3 region has 13 residues. Germline V gene sequence: CDR1 MNHNS, CDR2 SASEGT. CDR3 sequence reads: CASSAYRDNEQFF. DNA for the CDR3: TGTGCCAGCAGTGCGTATAGGGACAATGAGCAGTTCTTC.

The CDR3 sequence is CASSPHPSYNEQFF. The CDR3 DNA reads TGTGCCAGCAGCCCACATCCTAGCTACAATGAGCAGTTCTTC. The rearrangement joins TRBV5-4 to TRBJ2-1; D gene uncertain. Germline V gives CDR1 SGHNT, CDR2 YYREEE (reference sequence). Trimming stripped 4 bases from V and 3 bases from J, with 11 bases between. CDR3 length: 14 amino acids.

This clonotype showed up just a few times. The gene calls are TRBV10-3 and TRBJ2-1; the D gene is possibly TRBD1 (5 bases). This CDR3 spans 11 amino acids. The V gene lost 10 bases and the J gene lost 8 bases, with 12 bases spanning the gap. Germline V CDR1 and CDR2: ENHRY, SYGVKD. In nucleotides, the CDR3 is TGTGCCACCCAGGGCCGGGATGAGCAGTTCTTC. It translates to CATQGRDEQFF.